This T cell receptor (beta chain) stems from a study of T cells after yellow fever vaccination. Study-wide results and limits: Re-detected after boosting: most primary clones, around 97% of CD4 and roughly 90% of CD8.

Each CDR3 protein gets one entry after TCRdb re-called the 5' RACE reads with MiXCR. The sample lists over 300,000 distinct CDR3 sequences, around 4% seen once, with about 25% in the top ten. To note about this clonotype: The antigen remains undetermined.

The length of the CDR3 is 12 residues. Trimming left V 6 bases short and J 8 bases short, with 14 bases between. The germline V gene has CDR1 SQVTM and CDR2 ANQGSEA. The receptor was isolated from a man in his late teens or twenties who received the YFV17D yellow fever vaccine. The V call is TRBV29-1, the J call TRBJ2-1; TRBD1 is a possible D gene (7 bases). Source: PBMCs, taken on the day of the yellow fever booster vaccination. CDR3 loop: CSVRTGGDEQFF. CDR3 DNA sequence: TGCAGCGTACGGACAGGAGGGGATGAGCAGTTCTTC.